This entry describes one T cell receptor beta chain. Its matching antigen is unknown. Germline loops: CDR1 SGHNT, CDR2 YYREEE (reference sequence). V was trimmed by 1 base and J by 8 bases, leaving 12 bases between them. This CDR3 has 13 amino acids. The record originates from a study of T cells in Graves' hyperthyroidism and ophthalmopathy. As for the study in general: Peripheral blood samples were taken at initial diagnosis, prior to any treatment.

Using RNA transcripts as the source, TCR beta CDR3 regions were amplified. First-round RT-PCR of the TCR CDR3 relied on the HTBI primer set. One entry per CDR3 protein, called by TCRdb with MiXCR from the multiplex PCR reads. Here the sample spans under 600,000 distinct CDR3 sequences, roughly 16% being singletons. Regarding the study as a whole: Blood also showed most of the thyroid clonotypes that were expanded above 0.001.

The clonotype originates from a woman aged 40 to 55 with Graves' ophthalmopathy. This chain connects TRBV5-4 to TRBJ1-1; TRBD1 is a possible D gene (5 bases). Sequencing was done on a sample of blood. The CDR3 loop is CASSLWQGKEAFF. CDR3 in DNA: TGTGCCAGCAGCTTGTGGCAGGGTAAAGAAGCTTTCTTT.